The source of this T cell receptor beta chain is a study of blood T cell repertoires in COVID-19. Background on the study: T cells, B-cell-depleted T cells, or PBMCs supplied cDNA or gDNA.

Using immunoSEQ multiplex PCR, the repertoire was profiled, and TCRdb retains in-frame clones only, with some absent. The table lists 350,000 to 450,000 clones, 80% to 90% of them singletons. The length of the CDR3 is 15 residues. Germline V CDR1 and CDR2: LNHDA, SQIVND (reference sequence). Deletions cut 3 bases from V and 4 bases from J, with 13 bases between. The rearrangement joins TRBV19 to TRBJ2-1; possible D gene TRBD2, 5 bases. Sequenced: PBMCs or T cells enriched from blood (not recorded which). This sequence was found in a man aged 30 to 39 who had recovered from COVID-19. CDR3 residues: CASSMSGGPYNEQFF. In nucleotides, the CDR3 is TGTGCCAGTAGTATGTCGGGCGGGCCATACAATGAGCAGTTCTTC.